The 31 T cell receptor beta chains below come from one sample, sequenced in a study of vaccination and CD4 T cells after COVID-19. The sample's treatment: roughly 10-day PBMC culture with coronavirus spike peptide pools or control peptides (ViraFEST assay). The Oncomine TCR Beta short-read assay sequenced DNA from cultured CD4+ T cells. TCRdb itself ran the PCR reads through MiXCR, one entry per CDR3 protein. Found here are more than 7,500 distinct CDR3 sequences, around 23% of them singletons; the top ten hold less than 25%. Their cognate antigens are unknown. The sample was cultured CD4+ T cells from blood. The origin of the receptors is a human donor with COVID-19.

The chain has TRBV28 and TRBJ1-2; D perhaps matches TRBD1 (6 bases). The CDR3 is made up of 16 amino acids. Trimming took off 8 bases at V and 6 bases at J, with 25 bases between the two ends. Germline lookup yields CDR1 MDHEN and CDR2 SYDVKM. As DNA, the CDR3 is TGTGCCAGCTCGCCTGAACCACAGGGAGTGGGACATGGCTACACCTTC. Its translation: CASSPEPQGVGHGYTF.

About this clonotype itself: With a much larger clone just one base away, this may be a read error. The gene calls are TRBV7-2 and TRBJ1-2; D call uncertain. CDR1 is SGHTA, CDR2 FQGNSA, per germline. This CDR3 contains 15 residues. With 0 bases removed from V and 7 bases from J, the gap between germline ends came to 15 bases. CDR3: CASSLARRQTFGYTF. The CDR3, as DNA: TGTGCCAGCAGCTTAGCCCGGCGGCAGACCTTTGGCTACACCTTC.

The chain joins TRBV20-1 to TRBJ2-7, with 7 bases fitting TRBD1. The CDR3 length is 13 residues. The germline V gene has CDR1 DFQATT and CDR2 SNEGSKA (reference sequence). The DNA of the CDR3 is TGCAGCCTAGGGGGCTCTAAAGGGTACGAGCAGTACTTC. Protein sequence: CSLGGSKGYEQYF.

V usage is TRBV2 and J usage is TRBJ2-3, with D maybe TRBD1 (6 bases). V was trimmed by 7 bases and J by 2 bases, leaving 19 bases between them. CDR1 SNHLY and CDR2 FYNNEI come from the germline V gene. This CDR3 is built from 16 residues. The CDR3 bases are TGTGCCAGCACTCTACAGGGCACTCTCCCCACAGATACGCAGTATTTT. It is translated as CASTLQGTLPTDTQYF.

This clonotype is termed medium-sized. This sequence joins TRBV20-1 and TRBJ2-5; 9 bases line up with TRBD2. CDR3 size: 14 residues. Germline V gene sequence: CDR1 DFQATT, CDR2 SNEGSKA (reference sequence). V shed 6 bases and J 1 base; nucleotides not matched to a gene: 6. The CDR3 coding sequence is TGCAGTGCGCCAGCGGGGGGCCTCCAAGAGACCCAGTACTTC. Its translation: CSAPAGGLQETQYF.

This clonotype is medium-sized in the sample. This chain links TRBV6-2 or TRBV6-3 with TRBJ2-3, with a tentative D call TRBD2 (6 bases). Germline-derived CDR1 and CDR2 are MNHEY and SVGEGT. The CDR3 consists of 14 residues. The CDR3 loop reads CAAGRGPSTDTQYF. CDR3 DNA: TGTGCGGCGGGGCGGGGACCTAGCACAGATACGCAGTATTTT.

The chain has TRBV7-9 and TRBJ1-5; no reliable D call. Germline assignment: CDR1 SEHNR and CDR2 FQNEAQ (reference sequence). V shed 4 bases and J shed 4 bases, with 8 bases lying between them. The CDR3 extends over 13 amino acids. The CDR3 is CASSSEWNQPQHF. Written as DNA, the CDR3 is TGTGCCAGCAGCTCTGAATGGAATCAGCCCCAGCATTTT.

This chain uses TRBV6-2 or TRBV6-3 with TRBJ2-2; D possibly corresponds to TRBD2 (6 bases). Germline CDR1 MNHEY, CDR2 SVGEGT. This CDR3 comprises 14 residues. Trimming left V 6 bases short and J 6 bases short, with 14 bases between. The DNA of the CDR3 is TGTGCCAGCAGACCACGGGGGACCGCCGGGGAGCTGTTTTTT. This translates into CASRPRGTAGELFF.

CDR3 sequence reads: CASSFGWADTQYF. The CDR3 DNA follows: TGTGCCAGCAGCTTTGGATGGGCAGATACGCAGTATTTT. The chain is built from TRBV7-2 and TRBJ2-3; unclear D gene. The CDR3 is made up of 13 amino acids. Germline CDR1 SGHTA, CDR2 FQGNSA. The V end lost 3 bases, the J end lost 4 bases, and 8 bases lay between the germline ends.

This clonotype is a singleton in its sample. The chain is built from TRBV5-4 and TRBJ2-7; 7 bases agree with TRBD1. Germline assignment: CDR1 SGHNT and CDR2 YYREEE (reference sequence). CDR3 size: 14 residues. V lost 5 bases, J lost 3 bases, and 8 bases stayed unmatched. The CDR3 region is CASSPGTALYEQYF. The CDR3 nucleotides are TGTGCCAGCAGTCCCGGGACAGCCCTCTACGAGCAGTACTTC.

The V gene is TRBV7-9, the J gene TRBJ2-6; TRBD1 agrees at 9 bases. Germline V lookup: CDR1 SEHNR, CDR2 FQNEAQ (reference sequence). V shed 5 bases, J shed 0 bases, and the junction held 5 bases outside the gene matches. The CDR3 covers 17 residues. The CDR3 loop is CASSLGQGPSGANVLTF. The CDR3 nucleotides read TGTGCCAGCAGCCTGGGACAGGGCCCCTCTGGGGCCAACGTCCTGACTTTC.

The rearrangement uses TRBV19 and TRBJ1-4; TRBD1 agrees at 8 bases. The V segment lost 6 bases and the J segment 8 bases; nucleotides outside the gene matches: 11. CDR3 length: 15 amino acids. Germline values: CDR1 LNHDA, CDR2 SQIVND (reference sequence). In nucleotides, the CDR3 is TGTGCCAGTAGCGGGCCCTATTCAGGGGGCGAAAAACTGTTTTTT. Its protein product is CASSGPYSGGEKLFF.

Judged by abundance, this clonotype is medium-sized. This chain links TRBV20-1 with TRBJ2-7; D possibly corresponds to TRBD2 (5 bases). Germline V CDR1 and CDR2: DFQATT, SNEGSKA (reference sequence). Trimming took off 2 bases at V and 7 bases at J, with 12 bases between the two ends. The CDR3 runs to 12 residues. CDR3 residues: CSARPGLGEQYF. The CDR3 coding sequence is TGCAGTGCTAGACCCGGACTGGGAGAGCAGTACTTC.

The V call is TRBV20-1, the J call TRBJ2-3, with 9 bases identical to TRBD2. The V gene's germline CDR1 is DFQATT and CDR2 SNEGSKA (reference sequence). Trimming removed 5 bases from V and 6 bases from J; junction bases left unmatched: 12. The CDR3 is made up of 15 amino acids. As DNA, the CDR3 is TGCAGTGCTCAGGGTACGGCGGGGGGGCTGGATACGCAGTATTTT. Its translation is CSAQGTAGGLDTQYF.

The chain employs TRBV5-4 and TRBJ1-2, with D perhaps TRBD1 (6 bases). V lost 3 bases to trimming and J lost 3 bases, with 12 bases between them. The germline CDR1 and CDR2 sequences are SGHNT and YYREEE (reference sequence). The CDR3 loop spans 14 amino acids. The DNA of the CDR3 is TGTGCCAGCAGCTCCATACAGGGCTACTATGGCTACACCTTC. Translated: CASSSIQGYYGYTF.

This clonotype was recorded a few times. Here the CDR3 reads CATSRRQSPYNEQFF. The CDR3 bases are TGTGCCACCAGCAGAAGACAGTCACCGTACAATGAGCAGTTCTTC. This chain joins TRBV15 and TRBJ2-1; a weak D match, TRBD1 (5 bases). In germline, CDR1 is LNHNV, CDR2 YYDKDF (reference sequence). This CDR3 has 15 residues. Trimming stripped 2 bases from V and 4 bases from J, with 12 bases between.

The gene calls are TRBV29-1 and TRBJ1-3, with 8 nucleotides matching TRBD1. Germline loops: CDR1 SQVTM, CDR2 ANQGSEA. The J segment lost 0 bases and the V segment lost 6 bases, leaving 7 bases of the junction unmatched. This CDR3 contains 15 residues. CDR3 region: CSVGTGSSSGNTIYF. CDR3 bases: TGCAGCGTCGGGACAGGTTCGAGCTCTGGAAACACCATATATTTT. Based on the CDR3 plus reference TRBV29-1 and TRBJ1-3, the full variable domain is SAVISQKPSRDICQRGTSLTIQCQVDSQVTMMFWYRQQPGQSLTLIATANQGSEATYESGFVIDKFPISRPNLTFSTLTVSNMSPEDSSIYLCSVGTGSSSGNTIYFGEGSWLTVV.

This clonotype was picked up a small number of times. The chain links TRBV20-1 to TRBJ1-6; D is undetermined. The germline CDR1 and CDR2 sequences are DFQATT and SNEGSKA (reference sequence). The CDR3 sequence is 15 residues long. Trimming left V 4 bases short and J 0 bases short, with 10 bases between. CDR3 DNA: TGCAGTGCTAAGGTTACAGACTCCTATAATTCACCCCTCCACTTT. Translating gives CSAKVTDSYNSPLHF.

This clonotype was seen more than once but under ten times. V and J are TRBV25-1 and TRBJ1-2; 7 bases fit TRBD1. CDR3 length: 17 amino acids. Germline trimming cut 5 bases from V and 6 bases from J; bases unmatched to any gene: 18. The germline CDR1 and CDR2 sequences are MGHDK and SYGVNS. In nucleotides, the CDR3 is TGTGCCAGCAGTCCCTCCAGGGGAGAGGACAGGTTGGATGGCTACACCTTC. Its protein is CASSPSRGEDRLDGYTF.

The J gene is TRBJ2-7, the V gene TRBV7-9; 8 bases are shared with TRBD1. CDR3 length equals 15 residues. The V and J ends lost 5 bases and 2 bases, in that order; junction bases with no gene match: 8. Germline CDR1 and CDR2: SEHNR and FQNEAQ (reference sequence). The CDR3, as DNA: TGTGCCAGCAGCCTAATCCGGGACAGGACCTACGAGCAGTACTTC. This encodes CASSLIRDRTYEQYF.

V is TRBV28 and J is TRBJ2-7; 7 bases line up with TRBD1. CDR1 is MDHEN and CDR2 is SYDVKM in the germline V gene. The CDR3 is 16 amino acids. V shed 5 bases, J shed 2 bases, and the junction held 12 bases outside the gene matches. Written as DNA, the CDR3 is TGTGCCAGCAGTCAACCGGGACAGACTTTTCCCTACGAGCAGTACTTC. Translated: CASSQPGQTFPYEQYF.

This clonotype has only a few counts. This chain connects TRBV19 to TRBJ2-3, with D perhaps matching TRBD1 (6 bases). Deletions cut 3 bases from V and 4 bases from J, with 14 bases between. This CDR3 contains 15 residues. Germline CDR1 reads LNHDA; CDR2 reads SQIVND (reference sequence). CDR3 protein: CASSIWGQGSDTQYF. For the CDR3, the DNA is TGTGCCAGTAGTATCTGGGGTCAGGGGTCAGATACGCAGTATTTT.

V usage is TRBV6-4 and J usage is TRBJ2-7, with D hard to call. There are 13 residues in the CDR3. Trimming shortened V by 4 bases and J by 3 bases, and 10 bases separated the two germline ends. Germline V lookup: CDR1 MRHNA, CDR2 SNTAGT. The CDR3 loop reads CASSVIGNYEQYF. CDR3 in DNA: TGTGCCAGCAGTGTTATAGGGAACTACGAGCAGTACTTC.

The sample holds a few counts of this clonotype. The V gene is TRBV20-1, the J gene TRBJ2-6; tentatively, D is TRBD1 (5 bases). Trimming shortened V by 1 base and J by 2 bases, and 9 bases separated the two germline ends. The CDR3 is 15 amino acids. Germline values: CDR1 DFQATT, CDR2 SNEGSKA (reference sequence). In nucleotides, the CDR3 is TGCAGTGCTAGAGGGGGCATCACTGGGGCCAACGTCCTGACTTTC. Encoded protein: CSARGGITGANVLTF.

The rearrangement uses TRBV7-6 and TRBJ1-1; unclear D gene. V was clipped by 4 bases and J by 4 bases, with 13 bases between them. Germline values: CDR1 SGHVS, CDR2 FNYEAQ. CDR3 size: 14 residues. CDR3 nucleotide sequence: TGTGCCAGCAGCTCCCCAAGAGGGTTCACTGAAGCTTTCTTT. Translation: CASSSPRGFTEAFF.

This clonotype turned up a few times. The V and J genes are TRBV18 and TRBJ2-6; D assignment may be TRBD1 or TRBD2 (5 bases each). Per the germline V gene, CDR1 is KGHSH and CDR2 is LQKENI. The CDR3 has 17 amino acids. Trimming took off 5 bases at V and 0 bases at J, with 14 bases between the two ends. The CDR3 spells CASSARDRSSGANVLTF. The CDR3, as DNA: TGTGCCAGCTCAGCACGGGACCGAAGCTCTGGGGCCAACGTCCTGACTTTC.

The table lists this clonotype with a few counts. V is TRBV12-3 or TRBV12-4 and J is TRBJ1-6, with TRBD1 matching 7 bases. The CDR3 extends over 15 amino acids. Trimming took 7 bases from V and 6 from J; bases not matched to a gene: 9. CDR3 DNA: TGTGCCAGCAAACAATGGGACAGAGCTAATTCACCCCTCCACTTT. Translation gives CASKQWDRANSPLHF.

The chain employs TRBV11-3 and TRBJ1-2; TRBD1 aligns across 10 bases. The CDR3 is made up of 18 amino acids. V trimming: 2 bases; J trimming: 0 bases; junction bases outside the gene matches: 9. CDR1 SGHNT and CDR2 YENEEA come from the germline V gene. CDR3 amino acids: CASSLKGTGASPNYGYTF. The CDR3 DNA reads as TGTGCCAGCAGCTTAAAAGGGACAGGGGCCTCCCCTAACTATGGCTACACCTTC.

This sequence joins TRBV5-4 and TRBJ2-3, with 7 bases fitting TRBD2. The ends lost 4 bases at V and 0 bases at J; junction bases unmatched: 5. Per germline, CDR1 SGHNT and CDR2 YYREEE (reference sequence). The length of the CDR3 is 15 residues. In DNA, the CDR3 is TGTGCCAGCAGCGGGGGGGGTATTAGCACAGATACGCAGTATTTT. Its translation: CASSGGGISTDTQYF.

V gene TRBV27 combines with J gene TRBJ2-7, with a possible D match to TRBD2 (6 bases). The V gene's germline CDR1 is MNHEY and CDR2 SMNVEV (reference sequence). V gave up 5 bases and J gave up 4 bases, with 15 bases separating them. The CDR3 is 14 amino acids. CDR3 sequence: CASSLTGGIYEQYF. The DNA of the CDR3 is TGTGCCAGCAGTCTCACAGGAGGGATTTACGAGCAGTACTTC.

The chain recombines TRBV6-2 or TRBV6-3 with TRBJ2-6, with a weak D call TRBD2 (5 bases). Between the trimmed V and J ends, which lost 7 bases and 1 base, there was a span of 14 bases. Germline V gene data show CDR1 as MNHEY and CDR2 as SVGEGT. The CDR3 has 16 amino acids. The CDR3 reads CASTPGWESGANVLTF. The CDR3 region has the DNA TGTGCCAGCACCCCAGGTTGGGAGTCTGGGGCCAACGTCCTGACTTTC.